The sequence of this T cell receptor beta chain was determined in a study of a mutant IDH1 vaccine in newly diagnosed glioma. Generated by immunoSEQ multiplex PCR, the TCRdb table keeps only in-frame clones and is missing some. In the table there are over 40,000 clones, around 87% of which are singletons. The time point is: week 35, safety follow-up. The investigators gave 300 ug of mutant IDH1 20-mer peptide in each vaccine dose, together with topical imiquimod. Per the germline V gene, CDR1 is SEHNR and CDR2 is FQNEAQ (reference sequence). This CDR3 is built from 14 residues. Trimming cost V 3 bases and J 7 bases, with 13 bases left between them. Study findings and constraints: Apparently unrelated to pseudoprogression were changes in the top peripheral T cell clonotypes.

As to this clone: What it binds is not known.

This sequence originates from a man aged 35 to 55 with glioma. Source: PBMCs, taken from a glioma patient whose treatment included an IDH1 peptide vaccine. This chain joins TRBV7-9 and TRBJ1-5; no reliable D call. The CDR3 DNA reads TGTGCCAGCAGCTTGGGTCCTTCGGGCCAGCCCCAGCATTTT. This translates into CASSLGPSGQPQHF.